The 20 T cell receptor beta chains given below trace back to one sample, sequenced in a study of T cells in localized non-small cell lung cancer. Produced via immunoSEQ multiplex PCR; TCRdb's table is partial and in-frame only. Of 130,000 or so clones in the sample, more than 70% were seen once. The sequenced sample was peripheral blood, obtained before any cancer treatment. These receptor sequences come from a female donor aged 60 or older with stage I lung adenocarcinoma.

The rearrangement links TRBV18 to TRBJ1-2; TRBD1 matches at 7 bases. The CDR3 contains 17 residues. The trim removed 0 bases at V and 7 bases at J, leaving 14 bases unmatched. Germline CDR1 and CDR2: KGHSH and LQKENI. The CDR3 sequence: CASSPPFGTEFVRGYTF. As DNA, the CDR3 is TGTGCCAGCTCACCACCTTTTGGGACAGAGTTCGTTCGTGGCTACACCTTC.

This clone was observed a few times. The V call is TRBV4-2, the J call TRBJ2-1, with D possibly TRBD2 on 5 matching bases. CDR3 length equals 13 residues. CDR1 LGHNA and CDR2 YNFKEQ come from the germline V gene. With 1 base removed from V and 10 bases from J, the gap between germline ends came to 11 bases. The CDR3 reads CASSQVRGNEQFF. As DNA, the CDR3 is TGTGCCAGCAGCCAAGTTCGGGGTAACGAGCAGTTCTTC.

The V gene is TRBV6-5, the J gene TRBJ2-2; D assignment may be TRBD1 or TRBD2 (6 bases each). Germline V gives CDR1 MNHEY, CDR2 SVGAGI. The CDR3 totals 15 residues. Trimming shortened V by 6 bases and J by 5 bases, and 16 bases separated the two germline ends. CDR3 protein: CASRRSGAVTGELFF. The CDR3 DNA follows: TGTGCCAGCAGAAGATCGGGGGCGGTAACCGGGGAGCTGTTTTTT.

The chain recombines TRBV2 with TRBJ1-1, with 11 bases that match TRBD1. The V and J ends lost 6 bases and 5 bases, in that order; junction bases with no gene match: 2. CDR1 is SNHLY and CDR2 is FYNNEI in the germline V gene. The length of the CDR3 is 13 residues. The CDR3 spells CASRGQGVTEAFF. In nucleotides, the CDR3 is TGTGCCAGCAGGGGACAGGGGGTGACTGAAGCTTTCTTT.

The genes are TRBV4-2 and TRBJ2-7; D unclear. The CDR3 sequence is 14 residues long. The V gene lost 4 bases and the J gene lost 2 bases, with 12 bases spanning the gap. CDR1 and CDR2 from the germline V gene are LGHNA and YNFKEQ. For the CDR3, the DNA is TGTGCCAGCAGCCCCCGGGCGGAGACCTACGAGCAGTACTTC. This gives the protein CASSPRAETYEQYF.

The CDR3 nucleotides are TGTGCCTGGAGTACCCAGGGGGGGAGAGGAAACACCATATATTTT. Encoded protein: CAWSTQGGRGNTIYF. This chain connects TRBV30 to TRBJ1-3; 7 nucleotides line up with TRBD1. V shed 2 bases and J 4 bases; nucleotides not matched to a gene: 8. This CDR3 region has 15 residues. Germline V gene sequence: CDR1 GTSNPN, CDR2 SVGIG (reference sequence).

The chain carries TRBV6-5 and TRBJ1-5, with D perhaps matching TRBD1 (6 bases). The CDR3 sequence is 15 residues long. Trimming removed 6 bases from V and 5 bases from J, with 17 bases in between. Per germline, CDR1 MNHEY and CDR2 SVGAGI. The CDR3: CASSPGQRGDQPQHF. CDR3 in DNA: TGTGCCAGCAGCCCGGGACAACGGGGCGATCAGCCCCAGCATTTT.

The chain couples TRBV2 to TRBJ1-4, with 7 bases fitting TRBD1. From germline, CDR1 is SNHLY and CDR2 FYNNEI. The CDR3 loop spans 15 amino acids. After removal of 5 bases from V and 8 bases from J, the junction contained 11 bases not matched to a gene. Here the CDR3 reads CASSTTGVNWEKLFF. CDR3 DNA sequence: TGTGCCAGCAGTACCACAGGGGTAAATTGGGAAAAACTGTTTTTT.

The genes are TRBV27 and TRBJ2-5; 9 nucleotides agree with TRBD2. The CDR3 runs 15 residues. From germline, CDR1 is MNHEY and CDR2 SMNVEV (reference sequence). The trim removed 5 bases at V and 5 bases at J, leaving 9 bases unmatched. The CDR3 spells CASSNSGRPRETQYF. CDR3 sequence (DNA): TGTGCCAGCAGTAACAGCGGGAGGCCCAGGGAGACCCAGTACTTC.

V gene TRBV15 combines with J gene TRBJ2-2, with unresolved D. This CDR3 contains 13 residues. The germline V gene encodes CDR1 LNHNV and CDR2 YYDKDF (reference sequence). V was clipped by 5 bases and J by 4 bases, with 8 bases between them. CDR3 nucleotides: TGTGCCACCAGCCGCCTTCTCACCGGGGAGCTGTTTTTT. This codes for CATSRLLTGELFF.

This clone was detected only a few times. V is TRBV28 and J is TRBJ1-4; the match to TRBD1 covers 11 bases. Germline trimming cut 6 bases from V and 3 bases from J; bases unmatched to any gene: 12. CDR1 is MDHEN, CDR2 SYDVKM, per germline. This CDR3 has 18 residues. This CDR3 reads CASSENRDRGLPNEKLFF. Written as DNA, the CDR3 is TGTGCCAGCAGCGAAAATCGGGACAGGGGGTTGCCTAATGAAAAACTGTTTTTT.

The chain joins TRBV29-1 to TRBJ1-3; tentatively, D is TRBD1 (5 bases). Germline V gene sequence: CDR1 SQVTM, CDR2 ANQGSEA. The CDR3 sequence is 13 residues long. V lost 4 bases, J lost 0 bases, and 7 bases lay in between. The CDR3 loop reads CSVGQGSGNTIYF. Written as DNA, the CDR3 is TGCAGCGTTGGGCAGGGCTCTGGAAACACCATATATTTT.

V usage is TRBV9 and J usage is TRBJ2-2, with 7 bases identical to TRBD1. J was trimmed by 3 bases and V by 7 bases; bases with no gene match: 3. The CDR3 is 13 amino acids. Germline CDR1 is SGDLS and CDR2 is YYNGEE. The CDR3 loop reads CASGTGDTGELFF. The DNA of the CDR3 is TGTGCCAGCGGTACAGGGGACACCGGGGAGCTGTTTTTT.

CDR3 in DNA: TGTGCCAGCAGCTCTGGGACGGGAGTCTACGAGCAGTACTTC. Residues: CASSSGTGVYEQYF. The rearrangement uses TRBV11-1 and TRBJ2-7, with D perhaps TRBD2 (6 bases). This CDR3 region has 14 residues. Trimming stripped 4 bases from V and 3 bases from J, with 13 bases between. From germline, CDR1 is SGHAT and CDR2 FQDESV (reference sequence).

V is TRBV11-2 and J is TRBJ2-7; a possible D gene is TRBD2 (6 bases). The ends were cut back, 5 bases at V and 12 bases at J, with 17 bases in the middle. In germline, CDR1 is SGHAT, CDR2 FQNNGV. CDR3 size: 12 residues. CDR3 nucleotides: TGTGCCAGCAGCCAATATAGCGGAACCGGGTACTTC. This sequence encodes CASSQYSGTGYF.

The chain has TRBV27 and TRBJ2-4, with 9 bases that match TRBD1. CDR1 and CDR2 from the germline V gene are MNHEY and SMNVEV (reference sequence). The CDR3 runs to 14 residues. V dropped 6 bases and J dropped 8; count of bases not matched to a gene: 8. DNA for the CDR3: TGTGCCAGCAGAGACGGACAGGGGAGCGACATTCAGTACTTC. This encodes CASRDGQGSDIQYF.

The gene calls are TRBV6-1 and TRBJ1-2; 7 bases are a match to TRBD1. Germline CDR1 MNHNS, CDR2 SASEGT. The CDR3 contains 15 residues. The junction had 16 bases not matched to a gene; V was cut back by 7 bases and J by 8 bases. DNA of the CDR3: TGTGCCAGCACCTCTGACAGGGAGGGATTGAAGGGCTACACCTTC. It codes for CASTSDREGLKGYTF.

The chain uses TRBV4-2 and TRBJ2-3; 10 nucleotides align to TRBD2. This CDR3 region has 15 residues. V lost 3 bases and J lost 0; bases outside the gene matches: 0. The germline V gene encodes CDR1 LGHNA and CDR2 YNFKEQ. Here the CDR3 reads CASSQTSGSTDTQYF. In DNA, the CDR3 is TGTGCCAGCAGCCAGACTAGCGGGAGCACAGATACGCAGTATTTT.

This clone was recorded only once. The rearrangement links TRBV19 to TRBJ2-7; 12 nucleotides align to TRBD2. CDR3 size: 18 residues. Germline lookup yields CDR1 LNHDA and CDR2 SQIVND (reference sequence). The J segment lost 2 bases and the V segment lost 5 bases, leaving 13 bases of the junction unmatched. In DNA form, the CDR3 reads TGTGCCAGTAGTCCCACGACTAGCGGGAGCCAATATCCCTACGAGCAGTACTTC. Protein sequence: CASSPTTSGSQYPYEQYF. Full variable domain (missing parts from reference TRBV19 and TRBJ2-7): DGGITQSPKYLFRKEGQNVTLSCEQNLNHDAMYWYRQDPGQGLRLIYYSQIVNDFQKGDIAEGYSVSREKKESFPLTVTSAQKNPTAFYLCASSPTTSGSQYPYEQYFGPGTRLTVT.

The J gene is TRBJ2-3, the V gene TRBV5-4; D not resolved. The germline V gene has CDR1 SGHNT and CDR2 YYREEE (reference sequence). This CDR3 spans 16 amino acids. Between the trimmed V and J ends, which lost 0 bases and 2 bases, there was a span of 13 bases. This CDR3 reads CASSLAPAAPTDTQYF. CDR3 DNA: TGTGCCAGCAGCTTGGCCCCGGCAGCACCCACAGATACGCAGTATTTT.